Listed below are T cell receptor beta chains from one sample, sequenced in a study of a mutant IDH1 vaccine in newly diagnosed glioma. The table came from immunoSEQ multiplex PCR; TCRdb's copy has only in-frame clones and leaves some out. The sample contains 23,000 or so clones, around 93% of which appear only once. Specimen: PBMCs, collected from a glioma patient treated with radiotherapy, temozolomide or both. These receptors all stem from a man aged 40-49 years with glioma. Both conserved end residues are part of each CDR3. The D gene is left open where the match is weak. Expanded clones get a size class; other rows say once, few or many, or leave the size out.

clone_size,d_call,j_call,v_call,cdr3_aa,cdr3_nt
-,-,TRBJ2-1,TRBV11-3,CASSLGQGEQFF,TGTGCCAGCAGCTTAGGGCAGGGCGAGCAGTTCTTC
-,-,TRBJ1-1,TRBV29-1,CSVGKGLRNTEAFF,TGCAGCGTTGGCAAGGGACTGAGGAACACTGAAGCTTTCTTT
once,TRBD1,TRBJ1-2,TRBV6-1,CASSEGGTGIYGYTF,TGTGCCAGCAGTGAAGGAGGGACAGGGATATATGGCTACACCTTC
-,-,TRBJ2-2,TRBV5-1,CASSSDEGGGGELFF,TGCGCCAGCAGCTCGGACGAGGGGGGCGGCGGGGAGCTGTTTTTT
-,-,TRBJ2-5,TRBV7-2,CASSLGLAPVYQYF,TGTGCCAGCAGCTTAGGGCTAGCACCCGTTTACCAGTACTTC
-,TRBD1,TRBJ1-2,TRBV19,CATGLNRGLNGYTF,TGTGCCACAGGATTAAACAGGGGGCTAAATGGCTACACCTTC
-,TRBD1,TRBJ1-1,TRBV19,CASSLHRDSPEAFF,TGTGCCAGTAGTCTCCACCGGGACAGCCCTGAAGCTTTCTTT
-,TRBD2,TRBJ2-7,TRBV9,CASSVDVAGEQYF,TGTGCCAGCAGCGTAGATGTAGCGGGCGAGCAGTACTTC
-,TRBD1,TRBJ1-3,TRBV5-1,CASSLLGQSSGNTIYF,TGCGCCAGCAGCTTGCTGGGACAGTCCTCTGGAAACACCATATATTTT
-,-,TRBJ2-7,TRBV7-2,CASSLVPLSSYEQYF,TGTGCCAGCAGCTTAGTACCTCTCAGCTCCTACGAGCAGTACTTC
-,-,TRBJ1-2,TRBV7-9,CASSLEGQGSSNYGYTF,TGTGCCAGCAGCTTAGAGGGGCAGGGAAGTTCTAACTATGGCTACACCTTC
-,-,TRBJ1-2,TRBV5-6,CASSLGSSNYGYTF,TGTGCCAGCAGCTTGGGGAGTTCTAACTATGGCTACACCTTC
-,TRBD2,TRBJ2-7,TRBV7-9,CASSGPGGAYEQYF,TGTGCCAGCAGCGGACCGGGGGGGGCCTACGAGCAGTACTTC
-,TRBD2,TRBJ2-1,TRBV7-9,CASSPRGGRGNEQFF,TGTGCCAGCAGCCCTAGGGGCGGGAGGGGAAATGAGCAGTTCTTC
-,-,TRBJ2-7,TRBV11-2,CASSPSWGSLYEQYF,TGTGCCAGCAGCCCATCGTGGGGCAGTCTCTACGAGCAGTACTTC
-,TRBD1,TRBJ1-4,TRBV5-1,CASSLGQGRVDEKLFF,TGCGCCAGCAGCTTAGGACAGGGGCGAGTCGATGAAAAACTGTTTTTT